This T cell receptor beta chain was retrieved from a study of blood T cell repertoires in COVID-19. Study details: Both acute and convalescent COVID-19 samples were obtained from the United States, Italy and Spain. Sample material is recorded as cDNA or gDNA derived from T cells, B-cell-depleted T cells, or PBMCs.

V shed 6 bases, J shed 5 bases, and the junction held 4 bases outside the gene matches. Germline V gene sequence: CDR1 SGHTA, CDR2 FQGNSA. This CDR3 region has 13 residues. Source study methods: It was from reference gene primer amplification that nucleated cell counts were estimated. The data were produced by immunoSEQ multiplex PCR, yet TCRdb's version contains in-frame clones alone and is incomplete. That table gives V, J and clone size, and the DNA gave D and trimming. This sample has 300,000 to 400,000 clones; approximately 87% occur once, and the top ten carry around 8%. The TCR sequence derives from a woman aged 45-65 years who had recovered from COVID-19. The J gene is TRBJ1-1, the V gene TRBV7-2; the match to TRBD1 covers 9 bases. What was sequenced was peripheral blood. In DNA, the CDR3 is TGTGCCAGCAGAAGACAGGGGGGGACTGAAGCTTTCTTT. The encoded protein is CASRRQGGTEAFF.